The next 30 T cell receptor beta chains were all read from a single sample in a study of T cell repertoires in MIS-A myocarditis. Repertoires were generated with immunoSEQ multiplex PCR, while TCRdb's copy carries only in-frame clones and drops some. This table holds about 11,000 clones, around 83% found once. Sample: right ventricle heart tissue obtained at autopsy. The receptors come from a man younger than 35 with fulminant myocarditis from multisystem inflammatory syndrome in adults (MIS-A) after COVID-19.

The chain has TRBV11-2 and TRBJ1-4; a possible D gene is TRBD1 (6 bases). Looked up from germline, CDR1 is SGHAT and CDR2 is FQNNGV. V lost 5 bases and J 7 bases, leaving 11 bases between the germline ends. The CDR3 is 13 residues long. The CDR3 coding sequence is TGTGCCAGCAGCCCTGGGACACTTGAAAAACTGTTTTTT. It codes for CASSPGTLEKLFF.

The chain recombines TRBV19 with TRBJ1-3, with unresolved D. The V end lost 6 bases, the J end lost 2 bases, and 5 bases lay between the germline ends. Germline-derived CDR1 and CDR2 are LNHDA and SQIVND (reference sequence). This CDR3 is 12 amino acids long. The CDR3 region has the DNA TGTGCCAGTAGGAGCACTGGAAACACCATATATTTT. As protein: CASRSTGNTIYF.

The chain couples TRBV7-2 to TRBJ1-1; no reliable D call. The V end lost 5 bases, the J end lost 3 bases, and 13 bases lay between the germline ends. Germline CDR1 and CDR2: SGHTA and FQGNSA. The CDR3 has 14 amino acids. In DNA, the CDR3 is TGTGCCAGCAGCCCCGAGGTTTCGTACACTGAAGCTTTCTTT. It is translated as CASSPEVSYTEAFF.

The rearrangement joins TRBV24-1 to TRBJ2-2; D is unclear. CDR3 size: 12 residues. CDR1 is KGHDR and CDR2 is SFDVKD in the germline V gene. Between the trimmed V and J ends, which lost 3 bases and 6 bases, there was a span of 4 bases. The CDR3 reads CATSDPPGELFF. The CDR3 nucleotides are TGTGCCACCAGTGATCCCCCCGGGGAGCTGTTTTTT.

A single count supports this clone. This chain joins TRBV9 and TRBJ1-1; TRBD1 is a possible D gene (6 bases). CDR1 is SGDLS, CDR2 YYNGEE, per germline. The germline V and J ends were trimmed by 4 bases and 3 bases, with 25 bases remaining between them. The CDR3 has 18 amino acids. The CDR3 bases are TGTGCCAGCAGCCCCCACATCGGTGGAGGGGGATCGTACACTGAAGCTTTCTTT. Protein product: CASSPHIGGGGSYTEAFF.

The CDR3 DNA reads TGTGCCAGTTGCGACAGGGGAATGGATACGCAGTATTTT. This codes for CASCDRGMDTQYF. The rearrangement links TRBV19 to TRBJ2-3; 8 nucleotides line up with TRBD1. This CDR3 spans 13 amino acids. The trim removed 8 bases at V and 6 bases at J, leaving 7 bases unmatched. Germline CDR1 reads LNHDA; CDR2 reads SQIVND (reference sequence).

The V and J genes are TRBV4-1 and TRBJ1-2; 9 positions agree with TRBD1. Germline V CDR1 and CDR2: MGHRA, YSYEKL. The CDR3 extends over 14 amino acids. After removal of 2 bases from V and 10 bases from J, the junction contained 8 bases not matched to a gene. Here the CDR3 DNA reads TGCGCCAGCAGCCAACGGGGACAGGGTGTCTACTACACCTTC. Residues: CASSQRGQGVYYTF.

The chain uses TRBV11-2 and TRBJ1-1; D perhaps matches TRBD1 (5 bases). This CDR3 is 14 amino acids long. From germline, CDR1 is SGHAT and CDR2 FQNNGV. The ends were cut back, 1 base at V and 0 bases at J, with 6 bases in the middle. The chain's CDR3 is CASSLGGVNTEAFF. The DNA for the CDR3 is TGTGCCAGCAGCTTAGGGGGGGTGAACACTGAAGCTTTCTTT.

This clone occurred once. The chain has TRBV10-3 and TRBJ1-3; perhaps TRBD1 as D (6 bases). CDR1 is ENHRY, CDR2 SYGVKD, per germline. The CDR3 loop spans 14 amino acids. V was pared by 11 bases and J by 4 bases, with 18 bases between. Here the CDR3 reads CAALDSGLGNTIYF. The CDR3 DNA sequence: TGTGCCGCCCTGGACAGTGGACTCGGAAACACCATATATTTT.

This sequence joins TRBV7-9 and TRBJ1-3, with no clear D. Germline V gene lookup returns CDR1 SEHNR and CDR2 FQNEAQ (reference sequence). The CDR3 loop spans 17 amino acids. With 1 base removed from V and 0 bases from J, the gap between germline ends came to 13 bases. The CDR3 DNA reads TGTGCCAGCAGCTTAGACCTTCGGGGAGACTCTGGAAACACCATATATTTT. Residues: CASSLDLRGDSGNTIYF. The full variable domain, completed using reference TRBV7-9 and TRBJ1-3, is DTGVSQNPRHKITKRGQNVTFRCDPISEHNRLYWYRQTLGQGPEFLTYFQNEAQLEKSRLLSDRFSAERPKGSFSTLEIQRTEQGDSAMYLCASSLDLRGDSGNTIYFGEGSWLTVV.

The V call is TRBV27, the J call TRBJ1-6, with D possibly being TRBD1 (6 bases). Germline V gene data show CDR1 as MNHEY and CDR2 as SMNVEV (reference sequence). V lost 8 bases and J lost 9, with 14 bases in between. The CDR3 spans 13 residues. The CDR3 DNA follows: TGTGCCAGCGGCCGCAGGGGAAGTTCACCCCTCCACTTT. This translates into CASGRRGSSPLHF.

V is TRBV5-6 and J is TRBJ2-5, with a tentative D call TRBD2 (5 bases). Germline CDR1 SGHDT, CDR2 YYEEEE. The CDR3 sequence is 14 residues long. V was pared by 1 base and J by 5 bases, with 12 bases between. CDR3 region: CASSLINSVETQYF. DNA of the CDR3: TGTGCCAGCAGCTTGATTAATAGCGTGGAGACCCAGTACTTC.

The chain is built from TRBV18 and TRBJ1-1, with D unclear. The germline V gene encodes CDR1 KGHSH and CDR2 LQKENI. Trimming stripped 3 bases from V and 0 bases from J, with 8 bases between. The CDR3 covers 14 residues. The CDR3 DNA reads TGTGCCAGCTCACCCATCTTGATGAACACTGAAGCTTTCTTT. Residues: CASSPILMNTEAFF.

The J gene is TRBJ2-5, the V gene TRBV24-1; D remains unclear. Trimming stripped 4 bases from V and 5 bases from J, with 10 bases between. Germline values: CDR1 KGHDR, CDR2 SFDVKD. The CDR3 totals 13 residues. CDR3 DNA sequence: TGTGCCACCAGTGACCACTACCGGGAGACCCAGTACTTC. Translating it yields CATSDHYRETQYF.

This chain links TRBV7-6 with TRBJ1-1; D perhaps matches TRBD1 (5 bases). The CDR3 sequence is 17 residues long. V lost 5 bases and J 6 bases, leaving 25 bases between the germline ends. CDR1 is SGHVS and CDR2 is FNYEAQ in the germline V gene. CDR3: CASSHLSFPSRGAEAFF. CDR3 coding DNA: TGTGCCAGCAGCCACCTCTCCTTCCCTTCGCGGGGGGCTGAAGCTTTCTTT.

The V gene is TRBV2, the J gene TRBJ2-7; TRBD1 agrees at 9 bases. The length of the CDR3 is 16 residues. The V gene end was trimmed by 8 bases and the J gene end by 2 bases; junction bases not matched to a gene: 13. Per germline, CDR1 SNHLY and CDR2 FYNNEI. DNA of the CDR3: TGTGCCAGCCGGCGCACGGGGACAGGGCTGCCCTACGAGCAGTACTTC. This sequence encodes CASRRTGTGLPYEQYF.

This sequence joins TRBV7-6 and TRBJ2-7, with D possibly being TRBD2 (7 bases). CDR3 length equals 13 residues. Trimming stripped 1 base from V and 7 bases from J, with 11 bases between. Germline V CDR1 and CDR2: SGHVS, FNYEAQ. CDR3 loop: CASSLGRGGEQYF. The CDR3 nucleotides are TGTGCCAGCAGCTTAGGCAGGGGAGGGGAGCAGTACTTC.

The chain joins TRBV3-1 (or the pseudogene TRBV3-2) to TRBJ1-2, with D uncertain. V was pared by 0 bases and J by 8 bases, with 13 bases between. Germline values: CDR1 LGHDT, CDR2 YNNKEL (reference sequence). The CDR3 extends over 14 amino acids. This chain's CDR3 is CASSQDDLDGGYTF. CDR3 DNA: TGTGCCAGCAGCCAAGACGACCTAGACGGAGGCTACACCTTC.

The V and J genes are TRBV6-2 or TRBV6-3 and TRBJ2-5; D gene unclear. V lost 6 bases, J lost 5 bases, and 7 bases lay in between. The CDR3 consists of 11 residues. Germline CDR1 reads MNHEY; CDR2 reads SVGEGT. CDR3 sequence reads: CASSLPETQYF. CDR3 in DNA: TGTGCCAGCAGCTTACCGGAGACCCAGTACTTC.

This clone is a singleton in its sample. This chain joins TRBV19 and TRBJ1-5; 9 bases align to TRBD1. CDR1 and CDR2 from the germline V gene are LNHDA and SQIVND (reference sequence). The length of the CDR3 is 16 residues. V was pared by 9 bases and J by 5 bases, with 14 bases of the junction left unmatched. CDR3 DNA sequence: TGTGCCAGCCGATCGGCCGGGACAGGGATAGATCAGCCCCAGCATTTT. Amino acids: CASRSAGTGIDQPQHF.

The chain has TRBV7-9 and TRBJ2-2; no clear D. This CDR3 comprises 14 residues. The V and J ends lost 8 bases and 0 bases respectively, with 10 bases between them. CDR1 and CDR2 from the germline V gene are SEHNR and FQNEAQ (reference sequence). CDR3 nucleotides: TGTGCCAGCGAGTTGGCGGCGAACACCGGGGAGCTGTTTTTT. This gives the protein CASELAANTGELFF. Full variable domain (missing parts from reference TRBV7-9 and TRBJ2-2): DTGVSQNPRHKITKRGQNVTFRCDPISEHNRLYWYRQTLGQGPEFLTYFQNEAQLEKSRLLSDRFSAERPKGSFSTLEIQRTEQGDSAMYLCASELAANTGELFFGEGSRLTVL.

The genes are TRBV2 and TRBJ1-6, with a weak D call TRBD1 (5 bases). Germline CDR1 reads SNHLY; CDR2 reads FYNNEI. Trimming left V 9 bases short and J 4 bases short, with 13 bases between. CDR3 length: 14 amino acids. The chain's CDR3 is CASRRDGYNSPLHF. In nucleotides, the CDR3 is TGTGCCAGTCGGCGGGACGGTTATAATTCACCCCTCCACTTT.

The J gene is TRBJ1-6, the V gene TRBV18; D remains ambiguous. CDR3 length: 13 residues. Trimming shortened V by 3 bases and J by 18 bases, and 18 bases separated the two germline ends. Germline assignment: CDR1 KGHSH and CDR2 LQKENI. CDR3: CASSPGLSENYHF. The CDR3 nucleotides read TGTGCCAGCTCACCGGGGTTGTCCGAGAATTACCACTTT.

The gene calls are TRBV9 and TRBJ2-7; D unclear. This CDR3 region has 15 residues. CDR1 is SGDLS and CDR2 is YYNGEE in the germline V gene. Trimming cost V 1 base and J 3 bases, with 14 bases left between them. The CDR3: CASSVYGQTRYEQYF. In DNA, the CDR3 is TGTGCCAGCAGCGTATATGGGCAAACTCGCTACGAGCAGTACTTC. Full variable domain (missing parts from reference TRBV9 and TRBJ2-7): DSGVTQTPKHLITATGQRVTLRCSPRSGDLSVYWYQQSLDQGLQFLIQYYNGEERAKGNILERFSAQQFPDLHSELNLSSLELGDSALYFCASSVYGQTRYEQYFGPGTRLTVT.

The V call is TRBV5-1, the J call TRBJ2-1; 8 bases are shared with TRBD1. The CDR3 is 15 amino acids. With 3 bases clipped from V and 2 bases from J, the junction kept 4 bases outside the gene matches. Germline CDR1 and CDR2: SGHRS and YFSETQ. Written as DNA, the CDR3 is TGCGCCAGCAGCTATGACAGGGGCGCCTACAATGAGCAGTTCTTC. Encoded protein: CASSYDRGAYNEQFF.

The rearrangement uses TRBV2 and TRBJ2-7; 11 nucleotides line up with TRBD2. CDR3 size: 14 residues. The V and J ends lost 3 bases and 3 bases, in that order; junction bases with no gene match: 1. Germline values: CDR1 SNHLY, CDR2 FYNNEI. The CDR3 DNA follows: TGTGCCAGCAGTGAGGGACTAGCGGTCTACGAGCAGTACTTC. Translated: CASSEGLAVYEQYF.

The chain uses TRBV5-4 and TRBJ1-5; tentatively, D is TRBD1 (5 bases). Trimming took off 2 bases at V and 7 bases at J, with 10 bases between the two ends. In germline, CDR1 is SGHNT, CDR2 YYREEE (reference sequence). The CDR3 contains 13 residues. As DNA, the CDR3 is TGTGCCAGCAGCTTTGGAGGGGAACAGCCCCAGCATTTT. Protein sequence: CASSFGGEQPQHF.

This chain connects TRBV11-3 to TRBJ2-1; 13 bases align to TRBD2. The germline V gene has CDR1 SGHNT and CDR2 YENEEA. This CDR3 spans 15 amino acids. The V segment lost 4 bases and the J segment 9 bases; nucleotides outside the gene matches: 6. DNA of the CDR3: TGTGCCAGCAGCTCGGGACTAGCGGGAATCGGTGAGCAGTTCTTC. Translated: CASSSGLAGIGEQFF.

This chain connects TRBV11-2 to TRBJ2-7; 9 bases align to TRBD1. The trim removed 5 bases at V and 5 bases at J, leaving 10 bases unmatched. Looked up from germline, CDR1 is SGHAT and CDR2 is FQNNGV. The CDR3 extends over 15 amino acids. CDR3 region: CASSLWGQGMDEQYF. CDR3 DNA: TGTGCCAGCAGCCTATGGGGACAGGGTATGGACGAGCAGTACTTC.

The CDR3 loop is CASSLEERSQQYF. The CDR3 nucleotides read TGCGCCAGCAGCTTAGAAGAGCGGAGTCAGCAGTACTTC. This sequence joins TRBV10-1 and TRBJ2-7, with D possibly matching TRBD2 (5 bases). Germline-derived CDR1 and CDR2 are WNHNN and SYGVQD (reference sequence). The CDR3 is made up of 13 amino acids. With 6 bases removed from V and 8 bases from J, the gap between germline ends came to 17 bases.